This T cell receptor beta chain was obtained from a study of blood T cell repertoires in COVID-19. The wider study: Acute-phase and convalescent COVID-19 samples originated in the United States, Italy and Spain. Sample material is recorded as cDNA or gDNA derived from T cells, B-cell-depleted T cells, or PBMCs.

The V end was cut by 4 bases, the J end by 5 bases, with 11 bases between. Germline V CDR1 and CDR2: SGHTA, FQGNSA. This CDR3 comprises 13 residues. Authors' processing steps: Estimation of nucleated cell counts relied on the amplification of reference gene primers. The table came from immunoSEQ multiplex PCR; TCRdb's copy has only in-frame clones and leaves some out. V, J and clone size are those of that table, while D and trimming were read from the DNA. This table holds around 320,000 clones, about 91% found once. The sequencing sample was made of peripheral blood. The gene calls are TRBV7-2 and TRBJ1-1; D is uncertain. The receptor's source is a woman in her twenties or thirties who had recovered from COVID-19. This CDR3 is CASSSPYQTEAFF. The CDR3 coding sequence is TGTGCCAGCAGCTCCCCCTATCAAACTGAAGCTTTCTTT.